The T cell receptor beta chain under discussion was sequenced for a study of EBV T-cell therapy then PD-1 blockade in nasopharyngeal carcinoma (dated by TCRdb to the early 2020s). The time point label for this specimen denotes: 266 days after commencement of treatment, after nivolumab therapy. Interpreted using the paper, the treatment or condition label stands for: AdE1-LMPpoly-expanded autologous EBV-specific T-cell therapy followed by anti-PD-1 nivolumab. Genomic DNA was extracted from sorted cells using the Qiagen DNeasy Kit. The immunoSEQ platform was used for deep sequencing of the TCR beta chain. In the original analysis: The immunoSEQ Analyzer software was used to analyze the repertoire data. TCRdb limited this immuneACCESS table to in-frame rearrangements with V and J called. A share of clones is missing; checked studies link under half to unresolved V genes, and the rest is unexplained. V and J calls and clone size are those listed in that table; D and trimming were worked out from the DNA. This sample is represented by around 19,000 clones; around 84% of them were singletons. Of the sample, more than 25% falls within the top ten clones.

Concerning this clone itself: The antigen this receptor binds is unknown. Base quality data are lacking; no much larger clone is found one base away.

Sample: CD8+ T cells from blood, taken around day 250 from a patient whose treatment included autologous EBV-specific T cells and nivolumab. The sequence was collected from a man aged 35 to 55 with nasopharyngeal carcinoma.

The DNA sequence follows: TGCGCCAGCAGCCTTCGGACCGGGAACACTGAAGCTTTCTTT. Its protein is CASSLRTGNTEAFF. The chain links TRBV4-1 with TRBJ1-1, with no D gene named confidently. The cysteine opens and the phenylalanine closes a CDR3 of 14 amino acids. This entry keeps only the CDR3 DNA: 42 bases, framed from base 1. The germline V gene provides CDR1 MGHRA and CDR2 YSYEKL. The V end loses 4 bases and the J end loses 1 base, and a stretch of 10 bases separates them.